This T cell receptor beta chain was found in a study of control samples from healthy donors and cancer patients. This table comes from immunoSEQ multiplex PCR, and its TCRdb copy is limited to in-frame clones, with some not included. The sample has 150,000 to 180,000 clones; over 85% are singletons. This CDR3 is built from 15 residues. The germline gives CDR1 MGHDK, CDR2 SYGVNS. Trimming removed 7 bases from V and 3 bases from J, with 13 bases in between. Sequences were obtained from blood. The chain recombines TRBV25-1 with TRBJ1-6, with D possibly matching TRBD1 (5 bases). The sequence came from a man aged 40-49 years in good health. CDR3 DNA sequence: TGTGCCAGCAACCTCGGTGGGGGCTATAATTCACCCCTCCACTTT. It translates to CASNLGGGYNSPLHF.